The 9 T cell receptor beta chains listed next were all sequenced from one sample in a study of regulatory T cells in long-lasting Graves disease. Time point reported: newly diagnosed GD, antithyroid drugs for less than 3 months. PBMCs provided the RNA from which the TCR library was made. For TCR beta, libraries came from iRepertoire HTBI primers and Arm-PCR of CDR3 regions. TCRdb re-called the multiplex PCR reads through MiXCR, storing one row per CDR3 protein. The table has 400,000 to 500,000 distinct CDR3 sequences, around 15% seen once; the top ten hold 23%. The same sample was also used in a study of T cells in Graves' hyperthyroidism and ophthalmopathy.

The sample here was peripheral blood mononuclear cells (PBMCs), taken at new diagnosis, from a patient treated with antithyroid drugs. The source is a woman between 18 and 29 years old with Graves disease.

This clonotype has just a few counts. The V and J genes are TRBV7-9 and TRBJ1-2, with unresolved D. Trimming pared 1 base from V and 7 bases from J, leaving 10 bases between. The CDR3 covers 13 residues. Looked up from germline, CDR1 is SEHNR and CDR2 is FQNEAQ (reference sequence). CDR3 loop: CASSLDPGSGYTF. CDR3 in DNA: TGTGCCAGCAGCTTAGATCCCGGGAGTGGCTACACCTTC.

The gene calls are TRBV27 and TRBJ1-1; D possibly corresponds to TRBD1 (5 bases). Germline assignment: CDR1 MNHEY and CDR2 SMNVEV (reference sequence). The CDR3 runs to 14 residues. V gave up 5 bases and J gave up 1 base, with 11 bases separating them. CDR3 amino acids: CASSKGVSNTEAFF. CDR3 sequence (DNA): TGTGCCAGCAGTAAAGGGGTATCGAACACTGAAGCTTTCTTT.

This clonotype was recorded at least ten times. The chain combines TRBV20-1 with TRBJ2-3; TRBD2 aligns across 13 bases. CDR1 and CDR2 (germline): DFQATT, SNEGSKA (reference sequence). Trimming took 0 bases from V and 4 from J; bases not matched to a gene: 10. The CDR3 extends over 18 amino acids. The CDR3 region is CSAREIGTSGIMSDTQYF. In DNA form, the CDR3 reads TGCAGTGCTAGAGAAATCGGGACTAGCGGGATTATGTCAGATACGCAGTATTTT.

This clonotype was observed many times. The chain couples TRBV30 to TRBJ2-6; no clear D. Germline loops: CDR1 GTSNPN, CDR2 SVGIG (reference sequence). V was cut by 3 bases and J by 5 bases, with 14 bases left in between. This CDR3 spans 15 amino acids. The CDR3 here is CAWRSGSPWANVLTF. CDR3 nucleotide sequence: TGTGCCTGGAGGTCCGGCTCCCCCTGGGCCAACGTCCTGACTTTC.

In its sample, this clonotype was seen a few times. This sequence joins TRBV7-9 and TRBJ2-5, with 8 bases fitting TRBD1. This CDR3 comprises 15 residues. J was trimmed by 5 bases and V by 0 bases; bases with no gene match: 5. Germline V gene lookup returns CDR1 SEHNR and CDR2 FQNEAQ (reference sequence). The chain's CDR3 is CASSLAGQGRETQYF. DNA of the CDR3: TGTGCCAGCAGCTTAGCCGGACAGGGACGGGAGACCCAGTACTTC.

This clonotype has more than one count but fewer than ten. The V gene is TRBV24-1, the J gene TRBJ2-7, with D possibly being TRBD2 (6 bases). Trimming took off 5 bases at V and 0 bases at J, with 13 bases between the two ends. Germline loops: CDR1 KGHDR, CDR2 SFDVKD. This CDR3 region has 15 residues. CDR3 sequence (DNA): TGTGCCACCAGTGGTAATACCGGGAGCTCCTACGAGCAGTACTTC. It codes for CATSGNTGSSYEQYF.

V gene TRBV5-1 combines with J gene TRBJ1-4; no reliable D call. V lost 0 bases and J 8 bases, leaving 11 bases between the germline ends. The germline V gene encodes CDR1 SGHRS and CDR2 YFSETQ. The CDR3 contains 14 residues. CDR3 nucleotide sequence: TGCGCCAGCAGCTTGGCCTCGGAGCGGGAAAAACTGTTTTTT. Protein sequence: CASSLASEREKLFF.

This clonotype came up many times. One end of the junction fails to match germline, which may point to a read error. The V gene is TRBV3-1, the J gene TRBJ2-7; a possible D gene is TRBD2 (5 bases). Germline V gives CDR1 LGHDT, CDR2 YNNKEL (reference sequence). This CDR3 is built from 13 residues. The CDR3 is CASSQAVSYEQYF. As DNA, the CDR3 is TGCGCCAGCAGCCAAGCGGTCTCCTACGAGCAGTACTTC.

The gene calls are TRBV12-3 or TRBV12-4 and TRBJ1-5, with TRBD1 matching 10 bases. CDR3 length equals 14 residues. Unmatched junction bases numbered 9, after V lost 6 bases and J lost 10 bases. The CDR3 spells CASRSRQGALPQHF. CDR3 in DNA: TGTGCCAGCAGAAGCAGACAGGGGGCTTTACCCCAGCATTTT.